These 14 T cell receptor beta chains were sequenced from one sample in a study of low-dose radiotherapy and immunotherapy resistance in tumors. Specified time point: before trial treatment. TRAV- and TRBV-specific primers were used for first-strand cDNA, which covered alpha and beta chains. It was with a constant-region primer and a V-primer adapter that TCRs were amplified over 20 PCR cycles. TCRdb re-analysed the reads in MiXCR, keeping a single row per CDR3 protein. The table includes about 89,000 distinct CDR3 sequences, roughly a tenth detected once. The sample was PBMCs, taken before treatment. These receptors all come from a male donor with prostate cancer.

This clonotype was picked up many times. This rearrangement joins TRBV7-9 to TRBJ1-3; 11 nucleotides agree with TRBD1. The V segment lost 3 bases and the J segment 7 bases; nucleotides outside the gene matches: 5. The length of the CDR3 is 15 residues. Per the germline V gene, CDR1 is SEHNR and CDR2 is FQNEAQ (reference sequence). CDR3 coding DNA: TGTGCCAGCAGCTTTGGACAGGGGGCTCGGAACACCATATATTTT. It yields the protein CASSFGQGARNTIYF.

This clonotype has ten or more counts. The genes are TRBV7-9 and TRBJ1-4, with no clear D. V was shortened by 3 bases and J by 8 bases, with 7 bases between the two germline ends. The V gene's germline CDR1 is SEHNR and CDR2 FQNEAQ (reference sequence). This CDR3 has 12 amino acids. The CDR3 protein is CASSFGGEKLFF. For the CDR3, the DNA is TGTGCCAGCAGCTTTGGTGGGGAAAAACTGTTTTTT.

This sequence joins TRBV30 and TRBJ2-3, with 7 bases identical to TRBD2. The CDR3 has 15 residues. Trimming at V came to 7 bases and at J to 0 bases, leaving 10 bases not matched to a gene. The germline CDR1 and CDR2 sequences are GTSNPN and SVGIG (reference sequence). The CDR3 region is CASQSSSGSTDTQYF. As DNA, the CDR3 is TGTGCCTCGCAATCTTCTAGCGGAAGCACAGATACGCAGTATTTT.

In its sample, this clonotype was seen many times. The chain carries TRBV28 and TRBJ2-1; 8 nucleotides match TRBD2. The CDR3 runs 16 residues. The ends lost 5 bases at V and 7 bases at J; junction bases unmatched: 13. Germline V gives CDR1 MDHEN, CDR2 SYDVKM. CDR3 sequence (DNA): TGTGCCAGCAGTCCCCCACCGGGGGGGGGCGGAAATGAGCAGTTCTTC. It specifies CASSPPPGGGGNEQFF.

Many counts were recorded for this clonotype. V and J are TRBV20-1 and TRBJ2-1, with TRBD1 as a possible D gene (6 bases). Trimming removed 3 bases at V and 12 bases at J, with 9 bases between. CDR1 is DFQATT, CDR2 SNEGSKA, per germline (reference sequence). The CDR3 extends over 10 amino acids. The CDR3 loop reads CSASRDTQFF. CDR3 nucleotides: TGCAGTGCTAGTAGGGACACGCAGTTCTTC.

This clonotype has at least ten counts. The J gene is TRBJ2-7, the V gene TRBV28; D is ambiguous. This CDR3 has 10 residues. Germline CDR1 MDHEN, CDR2 SYDVKM. V gave up 8 bases and J gave up 3 bases, with 5 bases separating them. The CDR3: CASGYYEQYF. CDR3 DNA sequence: TGTGCCAGCGGGTACTACGAGCAGTACTTC.

This clonotype was seen only a few times. Germline and junction disagree at one end, which may indicate a read error. The rearrangement joins TRBV7-9 to TRBJ1-3; D not certain. Germline CDR1 reads SEHNR; CDR2 reads FQNEAQ (reference sequence). The CDR3 runs to 11 residues. The DNA of the CDR3 is TGTGCCGGCAGCTTTGAAAACACCATATATTTT. It specifies CAGSFENTIYF.

The sample holds many counts of this clonotype. V is TRBV6-1 and J is TRBJ2-7; 10 positions match TRBD2. The CDR3 totals 13 residues. The germline CDR1 and CDR2 sequences are MNHNS and SASEGT. J lost 7 bases, V lost 5 bases, and 5 bases had no gene match. CDR3 sequence reads: CASSSGRDREQYF. The CDR3 DNA sequence: TGTGCCAGCAGTAGCGGGAGGGACCGGGAGCAGTACTTC.

The V gene is TRBV30, the J gene TRBJ1-2; D not resolved. Germline V gene data show CDR1 as GTSNPN and CDR2 as SVGIG (reference sequence). Between the trimmed V and J ends, which lost 0 bases and 5 bases, there was a span of 10 bases. CDR3 size: 13 residues. The CDR3 loop reads CAWSVGPVYGYTF. CDR3 nucleotides: TGTGCCTGGAGTGTAGGGCCAGTTTATGGCTACACCTTC.

This clonotype was detected ten times or more. The CDR3 is CSAEAGTNTGELFF. The CDR3 DNA is TGCAGCGCCGAGGCCGGCACGAACACCGGGGAGCTGTTTTTT. The V call is TRBV29-1, the J call TRBJ2-2; D unresolved. Trimming took 7 bases from V and 0 from J, leaving 12 bases between them. The CDR3 has 14 amino acids. Germline values: CDR1 SQVTM, CDR2 ANQGSEA.

This clonotype has only a few counts. The rearrangement joins TRBV27 to TRBJ2-4, with TRBD1 identical over 8 bases. Germline CDR1 is MNHEY and CDR2 is SMNVEV (reference sequence). With V trimmed by 6 bases and J by 6 bases, 1 base remained unmatched. The CDR3 totals 12 residues. The CDR3 region has the DNA TGTGCCAGCAGGGACAGGGCAAACATTCAGTACTTC. This gives the protein CASRDRANIQYF.

At least ten counts were recorded for this clonotype. The CDR3 nucleotides read TGCAGCGTTGAATTGCATACTGGAAACACCATATATTTT. It translates to CSVELHTGNTIYF. The V call is TRBV29-1, the J call TRBJ1-3; D is ambiguous. V was cut by 2 bases and J by 2 bases, with 7 bases left in between. The germline V gene has CDR1 SQVTM and CDR2 ANQGSEA. The CDR3 consists of 13 residues. Full variable domain (remainder filled in from reference TRBV29-1 and TRBJ1-3): SAVISQKPSRDICQRGTSLTIQCQVDSQVTMMFWYRQQPGQSLTLIATANQGSEATYESGFVIDKFPISRPNLTFSTLTVSNMSPEDSSIYLCSVELHTGNTIYFGEGSWLTVV.

This clonotype was detected ten times or more. V gene TRBV20-1 combines with J gene TRBJ2-4; 10 bases align to TRBD2. Germline CDR1 DFQATT, CDR2 SNEGSKA (reference sequence). Trimming cost V 5 bases and J 0 bases; bases outside gene matches: 7. The CDR3 is 16 residues long. In DNA, the CDR3 is TGCAGTGCTCCCAGCGGGAGGGTGTTAGCCAAAAACATTCAGTACTTC. This gives the protein CSAPSGRVLAKNIQYF.

This clonotype occurred many times. V is TRBV7-2 and J is TRBJ1-5, with D possibly TRBD1 on 6 matching bases. Germline CDR1 and CDR2: SGHTA and FQGNSA. Between the trimmed V and J ends, which lost 5 bases and 2 bases, there was a span of 16 bases. CDR3 length equals 16 residues. In DNA form, the CDR3 reads TGTGCCAGCAGCCTAGAGGGGGGGATAGGCAATCAGCCCCAGCATTTT. It encodes CASSLEGGIGNQPQHF.